One and the same sample provided the 5 T cell receptor beta chains below, sequenced in a study of blood T cell repertoires in COVID-19. Assay used: immunoSEQ multiplex PCR; TCRdb lists only in-frame clones, some missing. The sample records about 210,000 clones, around 88% being singletons. The source material was PBMCs or T cells enriched from blood (not recorded which). These receptors were taken from a woman in her twenties or thirties who had been exposed to COVID-19.

The chain employs TRBV19 and TRBJ1-6; D uncertain. The CDR3 loop spans 14 amino acids. Germline CDR1 reads LNHDA; CDR2 reads SQIVND (reference sequence). The ends were cut back, 3 bases at V and 8 bases at J, with 11 bases in the middle. The CDR3 is CASSIGRGHSPLHF. Here the CDR3 DNA reads TGTGCCAGTAGTATCGGACGCGGGCATTCACCCCTCCACTTT.

CDR3 sequence: CASSGQPTDTQYF. The CDR3 coding sequence is TGTGCCAGCAGTGGACAGCCCACAGATACGCAGTATTTT. The V gene is TRBV2, the J gene TRBJ2-3; D might be TRBD1 (5 bases). CDR3 length equals 13 residues. Germline V gene sequence: CDR1 SNHLY, CDR2 FYNNEI. The germline V and J ends were trimmed by 4 bases and 2 bases, with 7 bases remaining between them.

CDR3 coding DNA: TGTGCCAGCTCACCGGCATTAACCCTCTCTGGAAACACCATATATTTT. Its translation: CASSPALTLSGNTIYF. The V and J genes are TRBV18 and TRBJ1-3; the D is unclear. Germline CDR1 KGHSH, CDR2 LQKENI. The CDR3 spans 16 residues. V was pared by 3 bases and J by 0 bases, with 12 bases between.

J is TRBJ1-2 and V is TRBV5-1; 10 bases match TRBD1. The junction had 10 bases not matched to a gene; V was cut back by 0 bases and J by 5 bases. Germline assignment: CDR1 SGHRS and CDR2 YFSETQ. This CDR3 has 17 amino acids. DNA of the CDR3: TGCGCCAGCAGCTTGGAGACAGGGGGCGTTTCATCTTATGGCTACACCTTC. It specifies CASSLETGGVSSYGYTF.

This chain connects TRBV2 to TRBJ2-5; 7 nucleotides align to TRBD2. Germline V gene lookup returns CDR1 SNHLY and CDR2 FYNNEI. The junction had 11 bases not matched to a gene; V was cut back by 6 bases and J by 7 bases. The CDR3 covers 14 residues. The chain's CDR3 is CASRGGIGAGTQYF. The CDR3 coding sequence is TGTGCCAGCAGGGGGGGGATAGGGGCAGGGACCCAGTACTTC.